Listed below are T cell receptor beta chains from one sample, sequenced in a study of cytomegalovirus exposure and HLA in healthy donors. The protocol was immunoSEQ multiplex PCR, while the TCRdb copy is restricted to in-frame clones and leaves out a portion. The sample's table shows 55,000 to 70,000 clones. Sequenced sample: PBMCs. These receptors all stem from a female donor in good health and CMV-seropositive. Both conserved end residues are part of each CDR3. D genes are given only for firm matches. Clone sizes are given selectively: once, few, many, or a class where the clone is expanded.

clone_size	v_call	d_call	j_call	cdr3_length	cdr3_aa	cdr3_nt
NA	TRBV7-3	NA	TRBJ2-5	13	CASSRQNQETQYF	TGTGCCAGCAGCCGACAGAATCAAGAGACCCAGTACTTC
medium-sized	TRBV6-4	TRBD2	TRBJ2-2	15	CASRRLAGETGELFF	TGTGCCAGCAGGCGGCTAGCGGGAGAGACCGGGGAGCTGTTTTTT
NA	TRBV5-5	NA	TRBJ1-5	15	CASSLWENSNQPQHF	TGTGCCAGCAGCTTGTGGGAGAATAGCAATCAGCCCCAGCATTTT
NA	TRBV30	TRBD2	TRBJ2-7	15	CAWQFSSGPSYEQYF	TGTGCCTGGCAATTTTCTAGCGGACCCTCCTACGAGCAGTACTTC
NA	TRBV4-3	TRBD1	TRBJ1-1	14	CASSQDRGGTEDFF	TGCGCCAGCAGCCAAGATCGAGGGGGCACTGAAGATTTCTTT
NA	TRBV7-2	NA	TRBJ1-6	16	CASSRRETGGGSPLHF	TGTGCCAGCAGCCGGAGGGAAACGGGGGGTGGTTCACCCCTCCACTTT
NA	TRBV15	TRBD1	TRBJ1-2	14	CATSGQGLVYGYTF	TGTGCCACCAGTGGACAGGGCCTTGTCTATGGCTACACCTTC
NA	TRBV18	NA	TRBJ1-1	15	CASSRQSEMNTEAFF	TGTGCCAGCTCGCGGCAGTCCGAAATGAACACTGAAGCTTTCTTT
NA	TRBV2	NA	TRBJ1-2	13	CASSEQTGYGYTF	TGTGCCAGCAGTGAACAGACAGGCTATGGCTACACCTTC
NA	TRBV7-9	NA	TRBJ2-7	16	CASSSLRGASSYEQYF	TGTGCCAGCAGCTCCCTCCGCGGGGCCAGCTCCTACGAGCAGTACTTC
NA	TRBV4-1	NA	TRBJ1-4	13	CASSQVSGRELFF	TGCGCCAGCAGCCAAGTTTCGGGGAGAGAACTGTTTTTT
NA	TRBV28	TRBD1	TRBJ2-2	19	CASRSTGVGDRPNTGELFF	TGTGCCAGCAGATCGACCGGGGTAGGGGACAGGCCGAACACCGGGGAGCTGTTTTTT
NA	TRBV4-3	NA	TRBJ1-2	14	CASSQDQGHRGYTF	TGCGCCAGCAGCCAAGATCAGGGGCATCGGGGCTACACCTTC
NA	TRBV7-9	TRBD1	TRBJ2-7	16	CASSSVTRDSSYEQYF	TGTGCCAGCAGCTCTGTAACCCGGGACAGCAGCTACGAGCAGTACTTC
NA	TRBV19	NA	TRBJ2-1	14	CASSDRDWTWEQFF	TGTGCCAGTAGTGATCGGGACTGGACGTGGGAGCAGTTCTTC
NA	TRBV4-3	NA	TRBJ1-2	14	CASSPADSSYGYTF	TGCGCCAGCAGCCCAGCGGACAGCTCCTATGGCTACACCTTC
NA	TRBV6-5	TRBD1	TRBJ1-5	14	CASSYGTGNQPQHF	TGTGCCAGCAGTTACGGGACAGGGAATCAGCCCCAGCATTTT
NA	TRBV6-5	NA	TRBJ2-7	14	CASSYKEGSYEQYF	TGTGCCAGCAGTTACAAGGAGGGATCCTACGAGCAGTACTTC
NA	TRBV27	TRBD2	TRBJ2-3	15	CASSLGGGPLDTQYF	TGTGCCAGCAGTTTAGGCGGGGGGCCACTAGATACGCAGTATTTT
NA	TRBV28	NA	TRBJ1-2	13	CASSLWAGYGYTF	TGTGCCAGCAGTTTATGGGCTGGCTATGGCTACACCTTC
NA	TRBV29-1	NA	TRBJ2-2	12	CSVDGDGGTMFF	TGCAGCGTTGATGGCGATGGGGGGACGATGTTTTTT
NA	TRBV4-1	NA	TRBJ1-2	13	CASSQGRSGGYTF	TGCGCCAGCAGCCAAGGCCGATCCGGTGGCTACACCTTC
NA	TRBV6-1	NA	TRBJ2-1	15	CASSGSEEGYNEQFF	TGTGCCAGCAGTGGTAGCGAGGAAGGCTACAATGAGCAGTTCTTC
NA	TRBV7-6	NA	TRBJ2-2	15	CASSLTLANTGELFF	TGTGCCAGCAGCTTAACACTAGCGAACACCGGGGAGCTGTTTTTT
NA	TRBV18	NA	TRBJ1-1	14	CASSSSSRNTEAFF	TGTGCCAGCTCATCCTCGTCGAGGAACACTGAAGCTTTCTTT
NA	TRBV15	TRBD2	TRBJ2-1	16	CATSAEGGGIYNEQFF	TGTGCCACCAGCGCTGAGGGCGGGGGAATCTACAATGAGCAGTTCTTC
NA	TRBV27	TRBD1	TRBJ2-1	16	CASSFRGTGSMDEQFF	TGTGCCAGCAGTTTCCGAGGGACAGGGTCGATGGATGAGCAGTTCTTC
NA	TRBV29-1	NA	TRBJ2-5	13	CSVSQGPGETQYF	TGCAGCGTTTCACAGGGCCCCGGGGAGACCCAGTACTTC
NA	TRBV28	TRBD1	TRBJ2-7	16	CASREASGGRTYEQYF	TGTGCCAGCAGGGAGGCTTCAGGGGGCCGAACCTACGAGCAGTACTTC
NA	TRBV2	TRBD2	TRBJ2-1	15	CASSEASGGYNEQFF	TGTGCCAGCAGTGAAGCGAGCGGGGGGTACAATGAGCAGTTCTTC
NA	TRBV7-7	TRBD2	TRBJ2-1	17	CASSSGIGAGGGNEQFF	TGTGCCAGCAGCTCTGGGATAGGAGCGGGGGGGGGTAATGAGCAGTTCTTC
NA	TRBV19	TRBD1	TRBJ2-7	15	CASSLRDSPFYEQYF	TGTGCCAGTAGCCTACGGGACAGTCCTTTCTACGAGCAGTACTTC
NA	TRBV5-1	NA	TRBJ1-1	14	CASSPLGGNTEAFF	TGCGCCAGCAGCCCCCTCGGGGGAAACACTGAAGCTTTCTTT
NA	TRBV7-2	TRBD1	TRBJ1-1	15	CASSDYRGRDTEAFF	TGTGCCAGCAGCGACTACAGGGGGCGGGACACTGAAGCTTTCTTT
NA	TRBV4-3	NA	TRBJ1-2	16	CASSQGQAGTNYGYTF	TGCGCCAGCAGCCAAGGTCAGGCCGGAACTAACTATGGCTACACCTTC
NA	TRBV19	NA	TRBJ2-2	15	CASSIVAGTTGELFF	TGTGCCAGTAGTATAGTGGCGGGGACCACCGGGGAGCTGTTTTTT
NA	TRBV30	NA	TRBJ1-3	16	CAWTKGVQISGNTIYF	TGTGCCTGGACCAAAGGGGTCCAAATCTCTGGAAACACCATATATTTT
NA	TRBV10-3	NA	TRBJ2-7	13	CAISELGEAEQYF	TGTGCCATCAGTGAGTTAGGTGAGGCCGAGCAGTACTTC
NA	TRBV28	NA	TRBJ1-1	14	CASTQWGENTEAFF	TGTGCCAGCACCCAATGGGGAGAGAACACTGAAGCTTTCTTT
NA	TRBV29-1	NA	TRBJ2-3	12	CSVAPGADTQYF	TGCAGCGTCGCTCCGGGAGCGGATACGCAGTATTTT
NA	TRBV10-3	TRBD1	TRBJ1-4	14	CAIGRTGGDEKLFF	TGTGCCATCGGAAGGACAGGCGGGGATGAAAAACTGTTTTTT
NA	TRBV28	TRBD1	TRBJ1-1	12	CATDRGNVEAFF	TGTGCCACCGACAGGGGCAATGTTGAAGCTTTCTTT
NA	TRBV7-2	NA	TRBJ1-2	15	CASSLAYTGRGGYTF	TGTGCCAGCAGCTTAGCATATACAGGGAGAGGCGGCTACACCTTC
NA	TRBV5-1	NA	TRBJ2-1	15	CATRAVGTPYNEQFF	TGCGCCACCAGAGCGGTAGGTACCCCCTACAATGAGCAGTTCTTC